This T cell receptor beta chain was captured in a study of cytomegalovirus exposure and HLA in healthy donors. Study conclusions and caveats: A few of the chains that were CMV-associated were confirmed in vitro to be specific for CMV antigens.

Profiling relied on immunoSEQ multiplex PCR, and the TCRdb table lists in-frame clones only, not all of them. This table has 150,000 or so clones, about 86% appearing once. For this clone: The antigen is undetermined.

The source material was PBMCs. The origin of this receptor is a human donor in good health.

The CDR3 DNA follows: TGTGCCAGCGGAAACAGGGGAAAGGGTATCAATGAAAAACTGTTTTTT. Translation gives CASGNRGKGINEKLFF. The J gene is TRBJ1-4, the V gene TRBV7-8, with TRBD1 identical over 7 bases. Germline V gene data show CDR1 as SGHVS and CDR2 as FQNEAQ. With V trimmed by 8 bases and J by 5 bases, 14 bases remained unmatched. The CDR3 length is 16 residues.